What follows are 14 T cell receptor beta chains derived from one specimen sequenced in a study of type 1 regulatory T cells. No cognate antigen is known for these TCRs. TCRdb re-called the reads through MiXCR, storing one row per CDR3 protein. The data hold fewer than 25,000 distinct CDR3 sequences, with around 77% observed a single time. Sequencing was done on a sample of cultured T cells, either the whole culture or a sorted T cell fraction (not recorded which). Subset in this sample: Tr1-enriched cell product generated in vitro against host alloantigens. Every receptor here comes from a human donor in good health.

The J gene is TRBJ2-2, the V gene TRBV25-1; no definite D call. CDR1 MGHDK and CDR2 SYGVNS come from the germline V gene. Deletions cut 1 base from V and 1 base from J, with 16 bases between. The CDR3 extends over 18 amino acids. The CDR3 spells CASSESPAGQVNTGELFF. The CDR3, as DNA: TGTGCCAGCAGTGAATCTCCTGCCGGGCAGGTGAACACCGGGGAGCTGTTTTTT. The variable domain in full, with the rest retrieved from reference TRBV25-1 and TRBJ2-2, is EADIYQTPRYLVIGTGKKITLECSQTMGHDKMYWYQQDPGMELHLIHYSYGVNSTEKGDLSSESTVSRIRTEHFPLTLESARPSHTSQYLCASSESPAGQVNTGELFFGEGSRLTVL.

This rearrangement joins TRBV27 to TRBJ2-7; perhaps TRBD2 as D (5 bases). Looked up from germline, CDR1 is MNHEY and CDR2 is SMNVEV (reference sequence). The V end was cut by 2 bases, the J end by 6 bases, with 11 bases between. The CDR3 is made up of 13 amino acids. CDR3 bases: TGTGCCAGCAGTTTAGGGCCCCGGGGCGAGCAGTACTTC. Protein sequence: CASSLGPRGEQYF.

The chain joins TRBV20-1 to TRBJ2-3, with TRBD2 as a possible D gene (5 bases). The CDR3 is 13 amino acids. V lost 7 bases, J lost 2 bases, and 13 bases lay in between. Germline assignment: CDR1 DFQATT and CDR2 SNEGSKA (reference sequence). CDR3: CSVGRLATDTQYF. The CDR3 nucleotides read TGCAGTGTGGGTAGGCTAGCCACAGATACGCAGTATTTT.

The chain recombines TRBV11-2 with TRBJ1-4; D is undetermined. V lost 3 bases, J lost 1 base, and 15 bases lay in between. The length of the CDR3 is 17 residues. Germline CDR1 and CDR2: SGHAT and FQNNGV. The CDR3 coding sequence is TGTGCCAGCAGCTTCCAGAGAGGCCAAGGAACTAATGAAAAACTGTTTTTT. It encodes CASSFQRGQGTNEKLFF.

By share of the sample, this clonotype is medium-sized. The chain combines TRBV7-9 with TRBJ2-2; D uncertain. V was trimmed by 0 bases and J by 7 bases, leaving 6 bases between them. Germline values: CDR1 SEHNR, CDR2 FQNEAQ (reference sequence). CDR3 length equals 13 residues. The DNA of the CDR3 is TGTGCCAGCAGCTTAGCGCAAGTCGGGGAGCTGTTTTTT. Its translation is CASSLAQVGELFF.

This clonotype was recorded once. The chain employs TRBV12-3 or TRBV12-4 and TRBJ1-2, with 7 positions matching TRBD1. V shed 6 bases, J shed 7 bases, and the junction held 8 bases outside the gene matches. This CDR3 contains 13 residues. The CDR3 DNA follows: TGTGCCAGCAGCCCCCAGGGGGGAATTGGCTACACCTTC. As protein: CASSPQGGIGYTF.

V is TRBV7-8 and J is TRBJ2-1; 7 bases fit TRBD2. The V gene's germline CDR1 is SGHVS and CDR2 FQNEAQ. After removal of 5 bases from V and 9 bases from J, the junction contained 10 bases not matched to a gene. The CDR3 runs to 14 residues. The CDR3 sequence: CASSGLAASSEQFF. DNA for the CDR3: TGTGCCAGCAGCGGTCTAGCGGCGAGCAGTGAGCAGTTCTTC.

The rearrangement links TRBV5-1 to TRBJ1-3; possibly TRBD1 for D (6 bases). The CDR3 is 16 residues long. With 4 bases removed from V and 0 bases from J, the gap between germline ends came to 14 bases. Germline V lookup: CDR1 SGHRS, CDR2 YFSETQ. The CDR3 DNA follows: TGCGCCAGCAGCATCGGACAGATGAGCTCTGGAAACACCATATATTTT. Its protein is CASSIGQMSSGNTIYF.

The chain recombines TRBV7-2 with TRBJ2-3, with 10 bases aligning to TRBD2. V lost 5 bases to trimming and J lost 3 bases; unmatched junction nucleotides: 5. The CDR3 length is 15 residues. Germline CDR1 reads SGHTA; CDR2 reads FQGNSA. This CDR3 is CASSTSGGATDTQYF. The DNA for the CDR3 is TGTGCCAGCAGCACCAGCGGGGGGGCGACAGATACGCAGTATTTT.

The rearrangement links TRBV30 to TRBJ1-1; D perhaps matches TRBD1 (5 bases). Germline V CDR1 and CDR2: GTSNPN, SVGIG (reference sequence). Trimming removed 2 bases from V and 6 bases from J, with 13 bases in between. The CDR3 totals 13 residues. The DNA of the CDR3 is TGTGCCTGGAGTCCCGGCCAGGGCCCTGAAGCTTTCTTT. Protein sequence: CAWSPGQGPEAFF.

The chain employs TRBV7-9 and TRBJ1-1; D perhaps matches TRBD1 (6 bases). The CDR3 is made up of 19 amino acids. Trimming stripped 0 bases from V and 4 bases from J, with 24 bases between. Germline V gene data show CDR1 as SEHNR and CDR2 as FQNEAQ (reference sequence). The CDR3 spells CASSLAGGFVKARTTEAFF. The CDR3 coding sequence is TGTGCCAGCAGCTTAGCAGGGGGTTTCGTAAAAGCACGGACCACTGAAGCTTTCTTT. Together with reference TRBV7-9 and TRBJ1-1, the CDR3 gives the full variable domain: DTGVSQNPRHKITKRGQNVTFRCDPISEHNRLYWYRQTLGQGPEFLTYFQNEAQLEKSRLLSDRFSAERPKGSFSTLEIQRTEQGDSAMYLCASSLAGGFVKARTTEAFFGQGTRLTVV.

The J gene is TRBJ2-3, the V gene TRBV5-4; D perhaps matches TRBD1 (5 bases). V was shortened by 0 bases and J by 1 base, with 6 bases between the two germline ends. CDR1 and CDR2 from the germline V gene are SGHNT and YYREEE (reference sequence). The CDR3 spans 14 residues. Here the CDR3 reads CASSLVRGTDTQYF. CDR3 coding DNA: TGTGCCAGCAGCTTGGTCAGGGGCACAGATACGCAGTATTTT.

This clonotype is medium-sized by share. This chain uses TRBV12-3 or TRBV12-4 with TRBJ2-2; D may be TRBD1 or TRBD2 (5 bases each). CDR3 size: 14 residues. Trimming removed 6 bases from V and 7 bases from J, with 15 bases in between. Here the CDR3 reads CASRSQGAGGELFF. The CDR3 nucleotides read TGTGCCAGCAGGTCGCAGGGAGCTGGCGGGGAGCTGTTTTTT.

This clonotype has a single count. The junction shows a germline mismatch at one end, possibly a read error. CDR3 DNA: TGTGCCAACAGTTACTCAGTCGGAGGGGGCGTAGAAAAACTGTTTTTT. It is translated as CANSYSVGGGVEKLFF. The chain carries TRBV6-5 and TRBJ1-4; 7 bases align to TRBD1. The CDR3 has 16 amino acids. Looked up from germline, CDR1 is MNHEY and CDR2 is SVGAGI.